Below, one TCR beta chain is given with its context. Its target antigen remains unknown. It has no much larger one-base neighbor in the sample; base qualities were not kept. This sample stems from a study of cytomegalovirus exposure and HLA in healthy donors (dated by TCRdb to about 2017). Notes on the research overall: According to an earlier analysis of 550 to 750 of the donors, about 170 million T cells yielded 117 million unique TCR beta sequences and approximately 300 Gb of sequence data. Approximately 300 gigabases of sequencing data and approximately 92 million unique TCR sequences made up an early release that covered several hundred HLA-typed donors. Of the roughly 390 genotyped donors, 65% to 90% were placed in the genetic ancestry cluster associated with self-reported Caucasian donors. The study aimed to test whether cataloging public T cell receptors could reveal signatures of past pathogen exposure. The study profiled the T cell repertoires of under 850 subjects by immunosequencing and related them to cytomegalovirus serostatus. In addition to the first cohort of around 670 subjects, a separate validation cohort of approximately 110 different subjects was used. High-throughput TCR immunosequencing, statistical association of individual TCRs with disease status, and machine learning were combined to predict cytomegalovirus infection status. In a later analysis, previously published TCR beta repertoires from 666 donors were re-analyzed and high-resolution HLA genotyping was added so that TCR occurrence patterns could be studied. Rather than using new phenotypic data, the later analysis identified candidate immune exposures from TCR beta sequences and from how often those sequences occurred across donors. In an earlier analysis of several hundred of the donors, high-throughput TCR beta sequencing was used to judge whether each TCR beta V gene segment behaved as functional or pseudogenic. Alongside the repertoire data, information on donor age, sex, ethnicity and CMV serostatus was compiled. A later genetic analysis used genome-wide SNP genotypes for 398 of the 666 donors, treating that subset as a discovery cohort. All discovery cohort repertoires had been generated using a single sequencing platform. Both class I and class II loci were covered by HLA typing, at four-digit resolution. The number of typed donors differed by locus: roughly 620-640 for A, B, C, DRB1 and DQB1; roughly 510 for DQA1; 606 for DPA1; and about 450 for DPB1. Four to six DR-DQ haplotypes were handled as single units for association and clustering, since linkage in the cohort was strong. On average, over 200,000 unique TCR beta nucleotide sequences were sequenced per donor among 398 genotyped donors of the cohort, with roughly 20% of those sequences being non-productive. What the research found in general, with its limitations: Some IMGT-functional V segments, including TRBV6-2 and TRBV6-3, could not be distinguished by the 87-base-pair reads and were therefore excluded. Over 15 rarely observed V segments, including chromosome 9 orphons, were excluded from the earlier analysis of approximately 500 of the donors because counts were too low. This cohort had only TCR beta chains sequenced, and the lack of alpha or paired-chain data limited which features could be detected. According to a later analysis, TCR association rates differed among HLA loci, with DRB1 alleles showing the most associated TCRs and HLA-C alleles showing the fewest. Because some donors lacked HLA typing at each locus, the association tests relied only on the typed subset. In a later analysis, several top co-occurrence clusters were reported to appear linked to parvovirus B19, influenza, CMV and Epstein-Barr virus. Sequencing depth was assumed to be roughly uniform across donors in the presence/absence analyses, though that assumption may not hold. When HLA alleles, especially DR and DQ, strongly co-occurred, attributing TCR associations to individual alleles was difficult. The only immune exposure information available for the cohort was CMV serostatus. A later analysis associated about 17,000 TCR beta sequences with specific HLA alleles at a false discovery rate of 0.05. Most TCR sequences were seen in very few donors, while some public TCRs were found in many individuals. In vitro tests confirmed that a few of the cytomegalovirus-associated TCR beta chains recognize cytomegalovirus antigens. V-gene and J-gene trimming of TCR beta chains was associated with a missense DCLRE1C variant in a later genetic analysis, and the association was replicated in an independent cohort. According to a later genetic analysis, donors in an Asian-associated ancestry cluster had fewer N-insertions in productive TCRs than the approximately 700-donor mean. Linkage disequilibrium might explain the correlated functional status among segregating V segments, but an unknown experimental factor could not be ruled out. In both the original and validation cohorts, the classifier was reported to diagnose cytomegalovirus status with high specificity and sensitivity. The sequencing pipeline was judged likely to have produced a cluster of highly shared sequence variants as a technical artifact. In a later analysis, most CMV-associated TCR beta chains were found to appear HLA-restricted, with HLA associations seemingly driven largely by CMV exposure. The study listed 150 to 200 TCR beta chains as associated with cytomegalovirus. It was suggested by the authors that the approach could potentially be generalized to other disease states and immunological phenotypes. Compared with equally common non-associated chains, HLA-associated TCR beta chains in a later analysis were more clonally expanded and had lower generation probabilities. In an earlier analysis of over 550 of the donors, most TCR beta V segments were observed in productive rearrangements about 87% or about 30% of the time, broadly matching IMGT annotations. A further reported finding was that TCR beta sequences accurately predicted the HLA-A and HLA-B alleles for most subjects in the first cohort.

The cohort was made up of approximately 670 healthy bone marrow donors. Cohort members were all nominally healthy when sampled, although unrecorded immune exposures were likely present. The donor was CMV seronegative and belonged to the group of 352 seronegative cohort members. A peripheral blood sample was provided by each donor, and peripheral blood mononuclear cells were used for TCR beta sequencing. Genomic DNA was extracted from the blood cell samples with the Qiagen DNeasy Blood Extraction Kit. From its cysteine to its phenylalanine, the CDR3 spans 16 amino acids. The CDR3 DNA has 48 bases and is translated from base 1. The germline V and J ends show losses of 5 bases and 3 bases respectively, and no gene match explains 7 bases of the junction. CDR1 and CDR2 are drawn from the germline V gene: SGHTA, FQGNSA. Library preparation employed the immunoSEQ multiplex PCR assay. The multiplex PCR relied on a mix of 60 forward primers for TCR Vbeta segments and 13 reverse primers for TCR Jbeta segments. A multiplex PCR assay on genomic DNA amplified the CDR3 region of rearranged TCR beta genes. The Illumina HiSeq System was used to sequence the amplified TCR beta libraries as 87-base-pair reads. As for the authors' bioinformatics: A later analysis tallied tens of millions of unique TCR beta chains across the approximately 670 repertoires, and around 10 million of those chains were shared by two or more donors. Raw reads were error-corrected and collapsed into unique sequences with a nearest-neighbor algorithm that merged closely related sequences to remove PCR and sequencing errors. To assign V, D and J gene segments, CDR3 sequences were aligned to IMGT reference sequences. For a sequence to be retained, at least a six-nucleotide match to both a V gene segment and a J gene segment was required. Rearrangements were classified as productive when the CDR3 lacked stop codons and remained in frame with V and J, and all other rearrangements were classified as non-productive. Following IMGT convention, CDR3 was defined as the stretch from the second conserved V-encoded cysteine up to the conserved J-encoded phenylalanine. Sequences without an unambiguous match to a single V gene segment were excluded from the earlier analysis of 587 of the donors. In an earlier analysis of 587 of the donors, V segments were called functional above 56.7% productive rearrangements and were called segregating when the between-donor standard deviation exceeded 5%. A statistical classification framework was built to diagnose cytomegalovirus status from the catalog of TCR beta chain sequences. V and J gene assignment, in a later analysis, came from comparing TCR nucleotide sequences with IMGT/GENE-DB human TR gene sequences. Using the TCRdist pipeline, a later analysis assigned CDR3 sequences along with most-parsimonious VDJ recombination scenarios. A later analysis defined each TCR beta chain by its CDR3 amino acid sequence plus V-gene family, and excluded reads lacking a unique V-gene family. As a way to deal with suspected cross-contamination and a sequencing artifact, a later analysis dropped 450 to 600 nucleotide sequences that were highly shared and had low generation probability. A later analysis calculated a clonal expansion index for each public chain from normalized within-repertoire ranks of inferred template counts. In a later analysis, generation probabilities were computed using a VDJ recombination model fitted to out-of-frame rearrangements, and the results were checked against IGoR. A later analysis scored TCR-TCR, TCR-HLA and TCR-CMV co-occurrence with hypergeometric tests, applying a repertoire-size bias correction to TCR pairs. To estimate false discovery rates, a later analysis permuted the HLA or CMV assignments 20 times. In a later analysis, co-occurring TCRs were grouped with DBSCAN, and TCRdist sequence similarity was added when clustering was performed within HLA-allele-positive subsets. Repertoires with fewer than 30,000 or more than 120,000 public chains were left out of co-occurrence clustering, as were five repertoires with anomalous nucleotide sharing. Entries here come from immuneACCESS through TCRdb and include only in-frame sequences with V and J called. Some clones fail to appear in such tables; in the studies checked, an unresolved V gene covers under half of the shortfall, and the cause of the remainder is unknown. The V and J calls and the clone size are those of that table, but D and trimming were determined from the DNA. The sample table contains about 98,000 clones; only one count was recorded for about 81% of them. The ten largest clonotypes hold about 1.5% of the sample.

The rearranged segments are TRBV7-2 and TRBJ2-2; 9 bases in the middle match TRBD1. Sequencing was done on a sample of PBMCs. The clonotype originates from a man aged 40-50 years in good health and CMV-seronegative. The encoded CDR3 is CASSNRDRVYTGELFF. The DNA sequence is TGTGCCAGCAGCAACCGGGACAGGGTGTACACCGGGGAGCTGTTTTTT.